These 13 T cell receptor beta chains share one sample of origin, sequenced in a study of T-cell memory formation after mild COVID-19. TCRdb ran MiXCR on the 5' RACE reads and lists one entry per CDR3 protein. The table lists under 450,000 distinct CDR3 sequences, roughly 14% of them singletons, with roughly a fifth in the top ten. The sequenced material came from PBMCs or a T cell subset sorted from them (not recorded which). The receptors originated from a man between 18 and 35 years old who had mild COVID-19 (a few samples of this study predate the infection). Cell type and time point are not known.

Ten or more counts support this clonotype. The chain combines TRBV20-1 with TRBJ2-1; D is unclear. V was clipped by 3 bases and J by 9 bases, with 18 bases between them. The CDR3 loop spans 14 amino acids. Germline CDR1 and CDR2: DFQATT and SNEGSKA (reference sequence). The CDR3 DNA sequence: TGCAGTGCTAGGTCGAGCGCGACCAAGGGTGAGCAGTTCTTC. Translated, it gives CSARSSATKGEQFF.

This clonotype was observed a few times. V is TRBV7-2 and J is TRBJ1-5; 10 nucleotides match TRBD1. The germline gives CDR1 SGHTA, CDR2 FQGNSA. The V gene end was trimmed by 1 base and the J gene end by 1 base; junction bases not matched to a gene: 7. The CDR3 length is 18 residues. DNA of the CDR3: TGTGCCAGCAGCTTAGGGGACAGGGGAGGGAGCAGCAATCAGCCCCAGCATTTT. This encodes CASSLGDRGGSSNQPQHF.

V and J are TRBV3-1 and TRBJ1-1, with D possibly matching TRBD1 (5 bases). V lost 2 bases, J lost 1 base, and 8 bases lay in between. Germline V gene sequence: CDR1 LGHDT, CDR2 YNNKEL (reference sequence). The CDR3 sequence is 14 residues long. CDR3 sequence: CASSQSDTNTEAFF. In nucleotides, the CDR3 is TGTGCCAGCAGCCAATCGGACACGAACACTGAAGCTTTCTTT.

With respect to this clonotype: This may stem from a read error, because a much larger clone lies one nucleotide away. The J gene is TRBJ2-2, the V gene TRBV4-3; D is unresolved. Germline lookup yields CDR1 LGHNA and CDR2 YSLEER. The CDR3 has 16 amino acids. CDR3 protein: CASSQIEYANTWELFF. CDR3 in DNA: TGCGCCAGCAGCCAGATCGAATACGCGAACACCTGGGAGCTGTTTTTT.

The chain joins TRBV5-1 to TRBJ1-1; no clear D gene. Germline values: CDR1 SGHRS, CDR2 YFSETQ. V was pared by 4 bases and J by 1 base, with 8 bases between. CDR3 length equals 13 residues. CDR3 protein: CASSRRENTEAFF. CDR3 coding DNA: TGCGCCAGCAGCAGGAGGGAGAACACTGAAGCTTTCTTT.

This clonotype was seen at least ten times. The chain links TRBV4-1 to TRBJ1-2; D uncertain. This CDR3 is built from 14 residues. Germline V gene lookup returns CDR1 MGHRA and CDR2 YSYEKL. The ends were cut back, 4 bases at V and 3 bases at J, with 12 bases in the middle. The CDR3 DNA reads as TGCGCCAGCAGCCGTCCGGACGCCCACTATGGCTACACCTTC. Translation gives CASSRPDAHYGYTF.

The chain links TRBV19 to TRBJ2-3; 8 bases are shared with TRBD2. Germline CDR1 is LNHDA and CDR2 is SQIVND (reference sequence). V shed 6 bases and J 0 bases; nucleotides not matched to a gene: 5. The CDR3 runs to 15 residues. The CDR3 bases are TGTGCCAGTAGGTTGACTAGCGCTAGCACAGATACGCAGTATTTT. Translating gives CASRLTSASTDTQYF. Looking up the rest from reference TRBV19 and TRBJ2-3 gives the full variable domain: DGGITQSPKYLFRKEGQNVTLSCEQNLNHDAMYWYRQDPGQGLRLIYYSQIVNDFQKGDIAEGYSVSREKKESFPLTVTSAQKNPTAFYLCASRLTSASTDTQYFGPGTRLTVL.

The rearrangement uses TRBV6-5 and TRBJ1-4, with a tentative D call TRBD1 (5 bases). Trimming shortened V by 0 bases and J by 13 bases, and 18 bases separated the two germline ends. The CDR3 covers 15 residues. Germline V gene sequence: CDR1 MNHEY, CDR2 SVGAGI. DNA for the CDR3: TGTGCCAGCAGTTACTCGTCTGATGAGGGGTTTCTACTGTTTTTT. Protein sequence: CASSYSSDEGFLLFF.

V is TRBV7-2 and J is TRBJ2-5, with D possibly being TRBD1 (6 bases). Germline CDR1 and CDR2: SGHTA and FQGNSA. This CDR3 contains 14 residues. Trimming left V 3 bases short and J 4 bases short, with 12 bases between. This chain's CDR3 is CASSFTGTVETQYF. The CDR3 bases are TGTGCCAGCAGCTTCACAGGGACGGTAGAGACCCAGTACTTC.

The chain joins TRBV20-1 to TRBJ1-4; weak D call: TRBD1 (5 bases). Trimming removed 3 bases from V and 0 bases from J, with 11 bases in between. Germline values: CDR1 DFQATT, CDR2 SNEGSKA (reference sequence). The CDR3 totals 15 residues. CDR3: CSAREGSATNEKLFF. The CDR3 DNA reads as TGCAGTGCTAGGGAGGGGTCTGCAACTAATGAAAAACTGTTTTTT.

The rearrangement links TRBV24-1 to TRBJ2-1; 9 nucleotides align to TRBD1. The germline CDR1 and CDR2 sequences are KGHDR and SFDVKD. The V and J ends lost 4 bases and 5 bases, in that order; junction bases with no gene match: 8. The length of the CDR3 is 16 residues. DNA of the CDR3: TGTGCCACCAGTGACAAAGACAGGGGGAACCACAATGAGCAGTTCTTC. Encoded protein: CATSDKDRGNHNEQFF.

This clonotype turned up a few times. This rearrangement joins TRBV10-3 to TRBJ1-5, with D possibly being TRBD1 (6 bases). CDR3 size: 14 residues. The germline V and J ends were trimmed by 6 bases and 4 bases, with 13 bases remaining between them. CDR1 is ENHRY and CDR2 is SYGVKD in the germline V gene. In nucleotides, the CDR3 is TGTGCCATCAGGGCAGACAGGTATAATCAGCCCCAGCATTTT. Translation gives CAIRADRYNQPQHF.

Many counts were recorded for this clonotype. This chain connects TRBV6-2 or TRBV6-3 to TRBJ1-6; D perhaps matches TRBD1 (5 bases). Trimming removed 5 bases from V and 6 bases from J, with 17 bases in between. The germline V gene has CDR1 MNHEY and CDR2 SVGEGT. The CDR3 has 16 amino acids. This CDR3 is CASSHDRDQSNSPLHF. CDR3 in DNA: TGTGCCAGCAGTCACGACCGGGACCAATCTAATTCACCCCTCCACTTT.